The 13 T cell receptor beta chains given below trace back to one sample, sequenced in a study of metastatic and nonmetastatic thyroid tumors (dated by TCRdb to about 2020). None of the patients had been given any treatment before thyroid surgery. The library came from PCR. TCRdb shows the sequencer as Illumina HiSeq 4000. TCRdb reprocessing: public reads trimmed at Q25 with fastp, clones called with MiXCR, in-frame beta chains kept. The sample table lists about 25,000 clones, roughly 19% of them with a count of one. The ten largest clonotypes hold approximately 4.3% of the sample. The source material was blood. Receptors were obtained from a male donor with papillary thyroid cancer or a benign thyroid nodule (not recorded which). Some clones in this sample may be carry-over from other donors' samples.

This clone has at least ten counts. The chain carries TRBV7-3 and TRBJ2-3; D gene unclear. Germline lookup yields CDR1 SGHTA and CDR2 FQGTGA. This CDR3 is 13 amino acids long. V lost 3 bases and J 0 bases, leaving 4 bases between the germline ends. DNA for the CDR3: TGTGCCAGCAGCTTTGGTAGCACAGATACGCAGTATTTT. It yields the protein CASSFGSTDTQYF. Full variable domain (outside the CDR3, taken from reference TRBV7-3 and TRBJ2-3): GAGVSQTPSNKVTEKGKYVELRCDPISGHTALYWYRQSLGQGPEFLIYFQGTGAADDSGLPNDRFFAVRPEGSVSTLKIQRTERGDSAVYLCASSFGSTDTQYFGPGTRLTVL.

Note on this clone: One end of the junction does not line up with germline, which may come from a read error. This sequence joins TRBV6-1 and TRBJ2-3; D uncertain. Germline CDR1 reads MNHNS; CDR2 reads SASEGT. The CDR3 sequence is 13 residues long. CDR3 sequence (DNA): TGTGCCAGAAGTGTGGACCTCACAGATACGCAGTATTTT. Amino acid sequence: CARSVDLTDTQYF.

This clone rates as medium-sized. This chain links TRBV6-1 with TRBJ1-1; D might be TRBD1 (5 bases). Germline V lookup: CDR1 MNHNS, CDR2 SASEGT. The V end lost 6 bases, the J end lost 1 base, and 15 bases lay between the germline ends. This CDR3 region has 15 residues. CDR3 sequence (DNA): TGTGCCAGCAGGAGGGACCCCGGTGGGAACACTGAAGCTTTCTTT. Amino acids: CASRRDPGGNTEAFF.

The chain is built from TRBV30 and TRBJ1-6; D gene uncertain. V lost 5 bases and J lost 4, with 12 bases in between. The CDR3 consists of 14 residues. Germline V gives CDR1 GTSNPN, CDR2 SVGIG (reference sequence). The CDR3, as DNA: TGTGCCTGGCAACCCGTGTCATATAATTCACCCCTCCACTTT. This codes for CAWQPVSYNSPLHF.

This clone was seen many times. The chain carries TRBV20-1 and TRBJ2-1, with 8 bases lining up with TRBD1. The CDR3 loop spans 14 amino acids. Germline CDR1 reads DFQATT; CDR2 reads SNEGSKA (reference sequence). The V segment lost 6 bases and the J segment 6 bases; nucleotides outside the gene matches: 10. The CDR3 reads CSAGGRTGLNEQFF. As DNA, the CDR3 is TGCAGTGCGGGGGGCCGGACAGGGCTCAATGAGCAGTTCTTC.

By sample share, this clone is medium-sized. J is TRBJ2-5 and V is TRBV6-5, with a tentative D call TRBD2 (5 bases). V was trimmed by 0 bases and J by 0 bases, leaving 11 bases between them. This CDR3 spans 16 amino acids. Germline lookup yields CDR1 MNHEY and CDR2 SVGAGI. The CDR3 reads CASSYSSGRYQETQYF. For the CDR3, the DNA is TGTGCCAGCAGTTACTCGAGCGGCAGGTACCAAGAGACCCAGTACTTC.

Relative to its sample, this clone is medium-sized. The CDR3 DNA reads as TGTGCCACGCCAGGGAAAGCTTTCTTT. Its translation is CATPGKAFF. The V gene is TRBV6-1, the J gene TRBJ1-1, with a weak D call TRBD1 (5 bases). Per germline, CDR1 MNHNS and CDR2 SASEGT. There are 9 residues in the CDR3. Trimming took off 10 bases at V and 9 bases at J, with 9 bases between the two ends.

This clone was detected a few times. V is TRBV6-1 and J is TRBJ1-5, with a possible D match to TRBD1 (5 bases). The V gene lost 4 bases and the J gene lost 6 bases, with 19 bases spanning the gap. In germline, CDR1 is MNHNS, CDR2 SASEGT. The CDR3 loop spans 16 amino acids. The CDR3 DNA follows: TGTGCCAGCAGTGGCGGGACGGACACGGGAGGTCAGCCCCAGCATTTT. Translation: CASSGGTDTGGQPQHF.

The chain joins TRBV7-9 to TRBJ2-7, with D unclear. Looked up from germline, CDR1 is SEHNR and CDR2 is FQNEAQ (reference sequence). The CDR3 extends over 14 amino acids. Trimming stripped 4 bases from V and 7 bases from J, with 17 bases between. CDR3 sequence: CASSSPGWLGEQYF. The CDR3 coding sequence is TGTGCCAGCAGCTCCCCCGGTTGGCTTGGAGAGCAGTACTTC.

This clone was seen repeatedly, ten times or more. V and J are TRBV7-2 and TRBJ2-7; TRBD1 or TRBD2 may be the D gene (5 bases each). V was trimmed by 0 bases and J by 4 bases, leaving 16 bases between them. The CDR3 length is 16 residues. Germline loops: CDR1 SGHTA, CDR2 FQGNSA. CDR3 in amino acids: CASSLAEAAGQYEQYF. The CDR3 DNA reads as TGTGCCAGCAGCTTAGCGGAGGCGGCAGGGCAGTACGAGCAGTACTTC.

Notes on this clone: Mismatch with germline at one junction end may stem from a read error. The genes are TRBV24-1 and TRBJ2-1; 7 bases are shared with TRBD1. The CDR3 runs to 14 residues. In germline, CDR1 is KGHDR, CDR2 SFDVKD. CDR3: CATSDLDRYNGQFF. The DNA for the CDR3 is TGTGCCACCAGTGACCTGGACAGGTACAATGGGCAGTTCTTC.

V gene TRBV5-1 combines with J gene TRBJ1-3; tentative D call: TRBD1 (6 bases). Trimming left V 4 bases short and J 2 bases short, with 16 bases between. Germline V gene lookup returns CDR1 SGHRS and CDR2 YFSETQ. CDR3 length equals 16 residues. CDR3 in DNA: TGCGCCAGCAGCATTCAAGGGGGGGCGACTGGAAACACCATATATTTT. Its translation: CASSIQGGATGNTIYF.

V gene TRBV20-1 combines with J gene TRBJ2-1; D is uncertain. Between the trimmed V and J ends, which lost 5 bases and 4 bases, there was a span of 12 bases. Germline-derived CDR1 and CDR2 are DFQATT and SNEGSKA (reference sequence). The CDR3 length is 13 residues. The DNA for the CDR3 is TGCAGTGCTCGGAATAGAGGTTACAATGAGCAGTTCTTC. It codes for CSARNRGYNEQFF.